Following are 14 T cell receptor beta chains from one sample sequenced in a study of cytomegalovirus exposure and HLA in healthy donors. This PCR relied on a set of 60 Vbeta primers and 13 Jbeta primers. Some clones are missing from TCRdb's copy, which holds only in-frame ones; the method was immunoSEQ multiplex PCR. This table holds about 140,000 clones. The source material was PBMCs. The receptors derive from a male donor in good health and CMV-seronegative.

The chain employs TRBV13 and TRBJ2-3, with 7 bases that match TRBD2. J gave up 3 bases and V 1 base, and 10 bases lay outside the gene matches. This CDR3 contains 17 residues. CDR1 and CDR2 (germline): PRHDT, FYEKMQ (reference sequence). CDR3 coding DNA: TGTGCCAGCAGCTTAGCACCGGGAGGAAAAGTTACAGATACGCAGTATTTT. It is translated as CASSLAPGGKVTDTQYF.

This rearrangement joins TRBV11-2 to TRBJ2-5; D gene ambiguous. Germline assignment: CDR1 SGHAT and CDR2 FQNNGV. There are 15 residues in the CDR3. V lost 5 bases and J lost 2, with 15 bases in between. CDR3 in amino acids: CASSARRQLQETQYF. The CDR3, as DNA: TGTGCCAGCAGCGCCCGGCGGCAGCTTCAAGAGACCCAGTACTTC. Filled out from reference TRBV11-2 and TRBJ2-5, the complete variable domain reads EAGVAQSPRYKIIEKRQSVAFWCNPISGHATLYWYQQILGQGPKLLIQFQNNGVVDDSQLPKDRFSAERLKGVDSTLKIQPAKLEDSAVYLCASSARRQLQETQYFGPGTRLLVL.

The chain couples TRBV7-9 to TRBJ1-2; D possibly corresponds to TRBD1 (6 bases). Germline V gene lookup returns CDR1 SEHNR and CDR2 FQNEAQ (reference sequence). With 0 bases removed from V and 7 bases from J, the gap between germline ends came to 12 bases. The CDR3 runs 14 residues. The CDR3 region is CASSLADRAGGYTF. The CDR3 DNA reads as TGTGCCAGCAGCTTAGCGGACAGAGCCGGTGGCTACACCTTC.

The chain joins TRBV5-6 to TRBJ1-5; a weak D match, TRBD1 (5 bases). The CDR3 consists of 14 residues. V was cut by 5 bases and J by 5 bases, with 14 bases left in between. Germline values: CDR1 SGHDT, CDR2 YYEEEE. CDR3 in DNA: TGTGCCAGCAGACTTCAGGGACTCGATCAGCCCCAGCATTTT. Its translation is CASRLQGLDQPQHF. Filled out from reference TRBV5-6 and TRBJ1-5, the complete variable domain reads DAGVTQSPTHLIKTRGQQVTLRCSPKSGHDTVSWYQQALGQGPQFIFQYYEEEERQRGNFPDRFSGHQFPNYSSELNVNALLLGDSALYLCASRLQGLDQPQHFGDGTRLSIL.

V gene TRBV27 combines with J gene TRBJ2-1; D is unresolved. The germline CDR1 and CDR2 sequences are MNHEY and SMNVEV (reference sequence). This CDR3 has 14 residues. V was cut by 7 bases and J by 7 bases, with 17 bases left in between. The CDR3 sequence is CASKFAPEKNEQFF. DNA of the CDR3: TGTGCCAGCAAGTTTGCCCCCGAGAAGAATGAGCAGTTCTTC.

This rearrangement joins TRBV18 to TRBJ2-3; a possible D gene is TRBD2 (6 bases). Trimming removed 3 bases from V and 3 bases from J, with 16 bases in between. The CDR3 has 16 residues. The germline V gene encodes CDR1 KGHSH and CDR2 LQKENI. Here the CDR3 reads CASSPILSGYTDTQYF. The CDR3 DNA is TGTGCCAGCTCACCCATTCTTAGCGGCTATACAGATACGCAGTATTTT.

This chain uses TRBV7-9 with TRBJ1-2, with D hard to call. Germline CDR1 SEHNR, CDR2 FQNEAQ (reference sequence). With 5 bases removed from V and 6 bases from J, the gap between germline ends came to 19 bases. There are 15 residues in the CDR3. The CDR3 reads CASSPSGEMINGYTF. The CDR3 DNA is TGTGCCAGCAGCCCCAGTGGGGAGATGATAAATGGCTACACCTTC. Full variable domain (rest looked up from reference TRBV7-9 and TRBJ1-2): DTGVSQNPRHKITKRGQNVTFRCDPISEHNRLYWYRQTLGQGPEFLTYFQNEAQLEKSRLLSDRFSAERPKGSFSTLEIQRTEQGDSAMYLCASSPSGEMINGYTFGSGTRLTVV.

V is TRBV4-2 and J is TRBJ1-2, with TRBD1 matching 7 bases. CDR1 and CDR2 from the germline V gene are LGHNA and YNFKEQ. The CDR3 runs to 16 residues. Trimming took 0 bases from V and 8 from J; bases not matched to a gene: 12. The CDR3 bases are TGTGCCAGCAGCCAAGATCGAGCCGAGACAGGGACCGGCTACACCTTC. This translates into CASSQDRAETGTGYTF.

In DNA form, the CDR3 reads TGTGCCTGGAGTCCGGGACAGGGATACGAGCAGTACTTC. Translating gives CAWSPGQGYEQYF. The chain is built from TRBV30 and TRBJ2-7; 9 bases are shared with TRBD1. CDR1 is GTSNPN, CDR2 SVGIG, per germline (reference sequence). The CDR3 covers 13 residues. Trimming at V came to 2 bases and at J to 4 bases, leaving 3 bases not matched to a gene.

The chain uses TRBV28 and TRBJ2-1, with 9 bases lining up with TRBD2. This CDR3 is 15 amino acids long. Unmatched junction bases numbered 5, after V lost 6 bases and J lost 2 bases. Germline V gene lookup returns CDR1 MDHEN and CDR2 SYDVKM. CDR3 residues: CASSSKRGAYNEQFF. In DNA, the CDR3 is TGTGCCAGCAGCTCAAAGCGGGGGGCCTACAATGAGCAGTTCTTC. The whole variable domain, remainder taken from reference TRBV28 and TRBJ2-1, is DVKVTQSSRYLVKRTGEKVFLECVQDMDHENMFWYRQDPGLGLRLIYFSYDVKMKEKGDIPEGYSVSREKKERFSLILESASTNQTSMYLCASSSKRGAYNEQFFGPGTRLTVL.

Of note for this clone: This specimen includes other DNA sequences encoding the same CDR3. This chain links TRBV18 with TRBJ2-7; D is undetermined. The ends were cut back, 6 bases at V and 6 bases at J, with 15 bases in the middle. The CDR3 runs to 13 residues. Germline CDR1 and CDR2: KGHSH and LQKENI. The CDR3 sequence: CASSPGQVGEQYF. The CDR3 DNA follows: TGTGCCAGCTCCCCTGGGCAGGTGGGCGAGCAGTACTTC.

V usage is TRBV7-2 and J usage is TRBJ1-1; no clear D gene. This CDR3 is 15 amino acids long. The ends were cut back, 1 base at V and 4 bases at J, with 13 bases in the middle. Germline CDR1 SGHTA, CDR2 FQGNSA. Here the CDR3 reads CASSLDGGRSTEAFF. For the CDR3, the DNA is TGTGCCAGCAGCTTAGACGGAGGGCGGAGCACTGAAGCTTTCTTT.

The chain uses TRBV7-9 and TRBJ2-1; 9 nucleotides match TRBD2. Germline V gives CDR1 SEHNR, CDR2 FQNEAQ (reference sequence). The V and J ends lost 4 bases and 8 bases, in that order; junction bases with no gene match: 9. The CDR3 is 15 amino acids. The CDR3 sequence: CASSSSSGSSYEQFF. In DNA form, the CDR3 reads TGTGCCAGCAGCTCGAGTAGCGGGAGTTCCTATGAGCAGTTCTTC. The entire variable domain, with the rest obtained from reference TRBV7-9 and TRBJ2-1, is as follows: DTGVSQNPRHKITKRGQNVTFRCDPISEHNRLYWYRQTLGQGPEFLTYFQNEAQLEKSRLLSDRFSAERPKGSFSTLEIQRTEQGDSAMYLCASSSSSGSSYEQFFGPGTRLTVL.

This rearrangement joins TRBV7-2 to TRBJ2-1; 13 positions agree with TRBD2. The CDR3 sequence is 16 residues long. Trimming took 8 bases from V and 8 from J; bases not matched to a gene: 12. Germline V gene sequence: CDR1 SGHTA, CDR2 FQGNSA. CDR3 sequence: CASLYTSGRAADEQFF. CDR3 DNA sequence: TGTGCCAGCCTATATACTAGCGGGAGGGCGGCGGATGAGCAGTTCTTC.